This T cell receptor beta chain appears in the sequencing data of a study of shared clonotypes between healthy human individuals. Sequenced by immunoSEQ multiplex PCR; TCRdb stores in-frame clones only, minus some. The sample carries about 380,000 clones, 90% to 97% recorded once. The CDR3 extends over 18 amino acids. V was cut by 2 bases and J by 5 bases, with 24 bases left in between. CDR1 and CDR2 (germline): LNHNV, YYDKDF (reference sequence). Sequencing input: memory CD8+ T cells sorted from blood. The subset was: CD45RO+ cells pooled with CCR7-negative TemRA cells. The receptor's source is a young man in good health. The rearrangement uses TRBV15 and TRBJ1-2; tentative D call: TRBD1 (5 bases). The CDR3 region is CATSRPIAGAGVGYGYTF. CDR3 sequence (DNA): TGTGCCACCAGCAGACCAATAGCCGGGGCAGGAGTAGGTTATGGCTACACCTTC.